This T cell receptor beta chain was sequenced during a study of T-cell reconstitution after alpha-beta-depleted transplantation in children. Notes on the study in general: T-cell counts and diversity at one year post-transplant came mainly from newly produced T cells.

This clonotype occurred many times. Its antigen is not known. The germline gene is not matched at one end of the junction; a read error may be the cause. TCRbeta library construction was performed incorporating unique molecular identifiers. MiXCR, run by TCRdb on the PCR reads, gives a single entry per CDR3 protein. The table shows 250,000 to 300,000 distinct CDR3 sequences, with just over 7.5% occurring only once. This CDR3 is built from 12 residues. The germline V gene encodes CDR1 SEHNR and CDR2 FQNEAQ (reference sequence). The TCR originated in a female patient between 2 and 10 years old who had a stem cell transplant for Fanconi anemia, so the T cells may come from the graft donor. The sample was peripheral blood, taken 360 days after TCRalphabeta/CD19-depleted stem cell transplant. The chain uses TRBV7-9 and TRBJ2-3; the D call may be TRBD1 or TRBD2 (5 bases each). CDR3 region: CASSLEGRTQDF. CDR3 DNA: TGTGCCAGCAGCTTAGAGGGACGGACCCAGGATTTT. The full variable domain, in which reference TRBV7-9 and TRBJ2-3 provide the parts outside the CDR3, is DTGVSQNPRHKITKRGQNVTFRCDPISEHNRLYWYRQTLGQGPEFLTYFQNEAQLEKSRLLSDRFSAERPKGSFSTLEIQRTEQGDSAMYLCASSLEGRTQDFGPGTRLTVL.